This is a list of T cell receptor beta chains from one sample in a study of cytomegalovirus exposure and HLA in healthy donors. Profiled with immunoSEQ multiplex PCR; TCRdb holds only in-frame clones, not every one. The sample has 81,000 or so clones; around 62% are singletons. The sample taken for sequencing was PBMCs. These TCRs come from a woman in her twenties or thirties in good health and CMV-seropositive. Each CDR3 is given with its conserved first and last residue. A D gene is named only where the DNA matches it firmly. The size field is filled for only some rows; it gives once, few, many or a size class.

clone size	J gene	D gene	V gene	CDR3 length	CDR3 protein	CDR3 DNA
medium-sized	TRBJ2-7	-	TRBV6-5	13	CASRPGRDYEQYF	TGTGCCAGCAGGCCTGGACGGGACTACGAGCAGTACTTC
once	TRBJ2-4	-	TRBV7-9	14	CASSSSFRANIQYF	TGTGCCAGCAGCTCATCCTTCAGGGCCAACATTCAGTACTTC
-	TRBJ2-3	TRBD2	TRBV6-4	14	CASSVSGGTDTQYF	TGTGCCAGCAGTGTGAGCGGGGGAACAGATACGCAGTATTTT
-	TRBJ1-1	TRBD1	TRBV2	19	CASSEALGTGGFGDTEAFF	TGTGCCAGCAGTGAAGCGCTTGGGACAGGGGGCTTCGGAGACACTGAAGCTTTCTTT
-	TRBJ2-7	-	TRBV27	16	CASSLKGGGAPYEQYF	TGTGCCAGCAGTTTAAAGGGTGGAGGGGCTCCCTACGAGCAGTACTTC
-	TRBJ2-5	-	TRBV13	14	CASSLGGAQETQYF	TGTGCCAGCAGCTTAGGTGGAGCCCAAGAGACCCAGTACTTC
-	TRBJ2-1	TRBD1	TRBV19	15	CASSNSGTGTREQFF	TGTGCCAGTAGTAACTCCGGGACAGGGACGCGTGAGCAGTTCTTC
-	TRBJ1-1	TRBD1	TRBV5-4	17	CASRLRQGKGESTEAFF	TGTGCCAGCAGACTTCGACAGGGGAAAGGGGAGAGTACTGAAGCTTTCTTT
-	TRBJ1-2	TRBD1	TRBV28	14	CASRTGTALYGYTF	TGTGCCAGCAGAACAGGGACAGCCCTCTATGGCTACACCTTC
-	TRBJ2-7	-	TRBV6-1	14	CASSQGEVSYEQYF	TGTGCCAGCAGCCAAGGGGAGGTCTCCTACGAGCAGTACTTC
-	TRBJ1-4	TRBD1	TRBV6-1	15	CAVVGTGVANEKLFF	TGTGCCGTAGTGGGGACAGGCGTTGCTAATGAAAAACTGTTTTTT
-	TRBJ2-2	-	TRBV5-1	13	CASSSGVSGELFF	TGCGCCAGCAGCTCAGGGGTATCCGGGGAGCTGTTTTTT
-	TRBJ1-3	-	TRBV7-8	17	CASSRRERKDSGNTIYF	TGTGCCAGCAGCCGCCGGGAGCGTAAAGACTCTGGAAACACCATATATTTT
-	TRBJ1-2	-	TRBV19	13	CASRSNGGQGYPF	TGTGCCAGTAGATCTAATGGAGGGCAGGGCTACCCCTTC
-	TRBJ2-3	TRBD2	TRBV4-2	18	CASSQDRGVGAGGDTQYF	TGTGCCAGCAGCCAAGATAGGGGCGTCGGAGCGGGGGGAGATACGCAGTATTTT
-	TRBJ2-7	-	TRBV7-9	8	CSSSFEDF	TGTTCCAGCAGCTTCGAGGACTTC
few	TRBJ2-7	-	TRBV6-5	13	CASSEVQSYEQYF	TGTGCCAGCAGTGAAGTACAGAGCTACGAGCAGTACTTC
few	TRBJ1-1	-	TRBV27	12	CASSPSGTEAFF	TGTGCCAGCAGTCCCTCCGGCACTGAAGCTTTCTTT
-	TRBJ1-5	TRBD1	TRBV10-3	13	CAISATGNQPQHF	TGTGCCATCAGTGCGACAGGGAATCAGCCCCAGCATTTT
-	TRBJ1-2	TRBD1	TRBV19	15	CASSISNRDRGSYTF	TGTGCCAGTAGTATCTCCAACCGGGACAGGGGGTCCTACACCTTC
once	TRBJ2-6	-	TRBV9	15	CASSAQGSGANVLTF	TGTGCCAGCAGCGCACAGGGTTCTGGGGCCAACGTCCTGACTTTC
few	TRBJ1-2	TRBD1	TRBV19	14	CASSPQGVNYGYTF	TGTGCCAGTAGTCCGCAGGGGGTGAACTATGGCTACACCTTC
-	TRBJ1-2	-	TRBV30	14	CAWSVMRGAGGYTF	TGTGCCTGGAGTGTAATGCGGGGGGCAGGGGGCTACACCTTC
-	TRBJ2-1	TRBD1	TRBV23-1	21	CASSQSAGQGRIRNRYNEQFF	TGCGCCAGCAGTCAATCGGCGGGACAGGGTCGAATCCGTAATAGGTACAATGAGCAGTTCTTC
-	TRBJ1-6	-	TRBV7-9	15	CASSRAEGLNSPLHF	TGTGCCAGCAGCCGAGCGGAGGGGTTGAATTCACCCCTCCACTTT
-	TRBJ1-4	TRBD1	TRBV6-6	14	CASSYSVPGGKLFF	TGTGCCAGCAGTTACTCAGTCCCAGGGGGAAAACTGTTTTTT